The present TCR beta chain was sequenced within a study of identical twins. This clonotype was picked up a small number of times. Its matching antigen is unknown. Each cDNA held unique molecular identifiers, and template switching gave it a universal primer site. TCRdb redid the calling of the 5' RACE reads with MiXCR, one entry per CDR3 protein. This sample has some 440,000 distinct CDR3 sequences, with 20% to 25% found just once. Points from the study as a whole: Fewer insertions marked abundant cord blood beta clonotypes; young adult naive trended weakly, memory not at all.

The germline V gene encodes CDR1 MNHNS and CDR2 SASEGT. This CDR3 has 15 amino acids. Between the trimmed V and J ends, which lost 4 bases and 0 bases, there was a span of 7 bases. The sample was also reused in another study, on T cells expressing NK-cell markers. Per that paper: Beta-chain profiling covered CD3+CD56+NKG2C+, CD3+CD56+NKG2C- and CD3+CD56-NKG2C+ sorted subsets. Restriction of the sorted population to alpha-beta TCR T cells was achieved in several experiments with an anti-gamma-delta TCR antibody.

The sequencing input was CD4+ T cells sorted from blood. This receptor was taken from a woman between 18 and 30 years old in good health. The chain employs TRBV6-1 and TRBJ1-6; no clear D. The CDR3 here is CASSATVSYNSPLHF. CDR3 nucleotide sequence: TGTGCCAGCAGTGCAACAGTCTCCTATAATTCACCCCTCCACTTT.